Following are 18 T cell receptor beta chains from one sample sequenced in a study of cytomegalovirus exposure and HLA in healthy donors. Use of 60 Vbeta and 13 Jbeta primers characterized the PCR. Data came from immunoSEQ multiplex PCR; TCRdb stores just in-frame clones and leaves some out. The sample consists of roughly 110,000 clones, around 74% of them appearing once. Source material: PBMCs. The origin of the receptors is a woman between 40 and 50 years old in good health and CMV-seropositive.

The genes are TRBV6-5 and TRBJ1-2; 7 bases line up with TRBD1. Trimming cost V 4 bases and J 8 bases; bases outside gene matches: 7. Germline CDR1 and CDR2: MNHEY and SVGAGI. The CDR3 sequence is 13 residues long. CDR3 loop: CASSSDRLFGYTF. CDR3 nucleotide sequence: TGTGCCAGCAGTTCGGACAGGCTTTTCGGCTACACCTTC.

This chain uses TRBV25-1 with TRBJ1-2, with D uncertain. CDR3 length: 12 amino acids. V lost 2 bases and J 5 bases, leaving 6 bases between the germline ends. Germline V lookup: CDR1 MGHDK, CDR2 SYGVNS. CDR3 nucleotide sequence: TGTGCCAGCAGTGAAAGCGGGTATGGCTACACCTTC. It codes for CASSESGYGYTF.

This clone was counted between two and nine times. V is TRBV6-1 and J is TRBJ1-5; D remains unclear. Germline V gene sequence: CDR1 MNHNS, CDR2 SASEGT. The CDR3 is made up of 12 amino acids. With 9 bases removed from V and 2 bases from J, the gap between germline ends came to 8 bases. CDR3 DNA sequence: TGTGCCAGTGGAGGAGGCAATCAGCCCCAGCATTTT. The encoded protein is CASGGGNQPQHF.

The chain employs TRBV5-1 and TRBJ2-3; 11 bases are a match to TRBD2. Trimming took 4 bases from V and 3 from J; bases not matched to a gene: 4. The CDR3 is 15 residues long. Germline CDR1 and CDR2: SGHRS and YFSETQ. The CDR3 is CASSMTSGNTDTQYF. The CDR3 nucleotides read TGCGCCAGCAGCATGACTAGCGGGAATACAGATACGCAGTATTTT.

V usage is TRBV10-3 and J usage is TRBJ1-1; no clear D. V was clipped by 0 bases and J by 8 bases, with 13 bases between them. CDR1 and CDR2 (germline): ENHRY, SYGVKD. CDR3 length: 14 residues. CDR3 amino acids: CAISESGGAAEAFF. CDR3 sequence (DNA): TGTGCCATCAGTGAGTCGGGCGGAGCGGCCGAAGCTTTCTTT.

The CDR3 nucleotides read TGTGCCAGCACCAAAACGGGGGGTTGGGGGACCCAGTACTTC. It encodes CASTKTGGWGTQYF. This chain connects TRBV6-5 to TRBJ2-5; 7 nucleotides match TRBD2. The V segment lost 7 bases and the J segment 7 bases; nucleotides outside the gene matches: 12. Germline CDR1 is MNHEY and CDR2 is SVGAGI. CDR3 length equals 14 residues.

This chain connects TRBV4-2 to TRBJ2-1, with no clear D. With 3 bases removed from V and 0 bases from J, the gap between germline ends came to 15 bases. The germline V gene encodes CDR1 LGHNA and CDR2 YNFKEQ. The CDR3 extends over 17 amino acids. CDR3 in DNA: TGTGCCAGCAGCCACGCCGCCCGACAAAGCTCCTACAATGAGCAGTTCTTC. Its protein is CASSHAARQSSYNEQFF.

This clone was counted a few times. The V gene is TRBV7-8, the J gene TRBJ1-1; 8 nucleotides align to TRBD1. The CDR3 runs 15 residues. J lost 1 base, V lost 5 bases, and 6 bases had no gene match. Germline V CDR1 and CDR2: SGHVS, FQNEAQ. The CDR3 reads CASSPGTGRNTEAFF. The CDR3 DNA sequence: TGTGCCAGCAGCCCGGGGACAGGACGGAACACTGAAGCTTTCTTT.

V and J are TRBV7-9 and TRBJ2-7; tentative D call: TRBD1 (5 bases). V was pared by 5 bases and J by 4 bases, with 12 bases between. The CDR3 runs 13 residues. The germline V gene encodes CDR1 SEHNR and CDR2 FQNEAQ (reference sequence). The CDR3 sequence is CASSKTRQYEQYF. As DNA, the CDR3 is TGTGCCAGCAGCAAAACCCGACAGTACGAGCAGTACTTC.

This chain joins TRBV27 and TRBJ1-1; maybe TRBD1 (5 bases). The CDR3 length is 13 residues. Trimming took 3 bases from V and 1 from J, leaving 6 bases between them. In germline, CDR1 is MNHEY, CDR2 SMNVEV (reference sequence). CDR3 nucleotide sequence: TGTGCCAGCAGTTTCAGGGAGAACACTGAAGCTTTCTTT. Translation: CASSFRENTEAFF.

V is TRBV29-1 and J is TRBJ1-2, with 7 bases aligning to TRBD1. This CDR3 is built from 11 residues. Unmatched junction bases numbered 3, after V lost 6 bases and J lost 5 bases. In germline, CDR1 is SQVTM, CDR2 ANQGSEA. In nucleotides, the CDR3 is TGCAGCGTCAGGGACAGTTATGGCTACACCTTC. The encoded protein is CSVRDSYGYTF.

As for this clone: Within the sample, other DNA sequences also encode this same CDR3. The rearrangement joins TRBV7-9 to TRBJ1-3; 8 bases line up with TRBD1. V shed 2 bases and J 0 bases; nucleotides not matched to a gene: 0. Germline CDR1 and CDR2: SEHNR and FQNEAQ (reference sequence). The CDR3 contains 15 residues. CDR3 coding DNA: TGTGCCAGCAGCTTACAGGGGGCCTCTGGAAACACCATATATTTT. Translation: CASSLQGASGNTIYF.

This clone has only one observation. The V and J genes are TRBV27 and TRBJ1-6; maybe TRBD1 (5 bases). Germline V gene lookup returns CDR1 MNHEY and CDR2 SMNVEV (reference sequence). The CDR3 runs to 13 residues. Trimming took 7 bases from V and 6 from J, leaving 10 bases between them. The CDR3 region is CASTNGGNSPLHF. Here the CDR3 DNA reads TGTGCCAGCACAAACGGGGGTAATTCACCCCTCCACTTT.

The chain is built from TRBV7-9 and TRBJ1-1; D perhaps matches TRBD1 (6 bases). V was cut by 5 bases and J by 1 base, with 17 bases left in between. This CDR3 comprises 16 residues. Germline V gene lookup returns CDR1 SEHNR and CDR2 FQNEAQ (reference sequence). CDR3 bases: TGTGCCAGCAGCCGAAATTTAGCGGGGGCGAACACTGAAGCTTTCTTT. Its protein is CASSRNLAGANTEAFF. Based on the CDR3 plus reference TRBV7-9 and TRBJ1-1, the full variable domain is DTGVSQNPRHKITKRGQNVTFRCDPISEHNRLYWYRQTLGQGPEFLTYFQNEAQLEKSRLLSDRFSAERPKGSFSTLEIQRTEQGDSAMYLCASSRNLAGANTEAFFGQGTRLTVV.

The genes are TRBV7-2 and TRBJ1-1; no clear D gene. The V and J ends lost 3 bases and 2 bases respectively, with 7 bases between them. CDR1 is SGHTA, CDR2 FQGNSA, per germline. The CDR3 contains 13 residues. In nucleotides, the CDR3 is TGTGCCAGCAGCTTTAGAGATAACACTGAAGCTTTCTTT. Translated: CASSFRDNTEAFF.

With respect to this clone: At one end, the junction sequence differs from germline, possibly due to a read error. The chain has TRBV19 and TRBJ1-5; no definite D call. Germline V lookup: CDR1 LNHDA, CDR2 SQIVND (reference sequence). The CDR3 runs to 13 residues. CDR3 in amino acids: CTSSNTWRQPQHF. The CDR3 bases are TGTACCAGTAGCAATACCTGGAGACAGCCCCAGCATTTT.

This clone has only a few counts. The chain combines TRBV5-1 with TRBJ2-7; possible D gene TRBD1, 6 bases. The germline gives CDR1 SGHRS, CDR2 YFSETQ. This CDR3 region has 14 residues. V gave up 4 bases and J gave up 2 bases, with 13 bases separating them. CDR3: CASSPGDLAYEQYF. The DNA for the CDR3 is TGCGCCAGCAGCCCAGGGGACCTCGCCTACGAGCAGTACTTC.

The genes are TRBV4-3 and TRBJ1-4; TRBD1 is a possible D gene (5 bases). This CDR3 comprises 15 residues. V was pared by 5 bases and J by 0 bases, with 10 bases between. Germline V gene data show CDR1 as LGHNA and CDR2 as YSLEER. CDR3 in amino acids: CASSVRVATNEKLFF. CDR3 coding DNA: TGCGCCAGCAGCGTCAGGGTTGCAACTAATGAAAAACTGTTTTTT.